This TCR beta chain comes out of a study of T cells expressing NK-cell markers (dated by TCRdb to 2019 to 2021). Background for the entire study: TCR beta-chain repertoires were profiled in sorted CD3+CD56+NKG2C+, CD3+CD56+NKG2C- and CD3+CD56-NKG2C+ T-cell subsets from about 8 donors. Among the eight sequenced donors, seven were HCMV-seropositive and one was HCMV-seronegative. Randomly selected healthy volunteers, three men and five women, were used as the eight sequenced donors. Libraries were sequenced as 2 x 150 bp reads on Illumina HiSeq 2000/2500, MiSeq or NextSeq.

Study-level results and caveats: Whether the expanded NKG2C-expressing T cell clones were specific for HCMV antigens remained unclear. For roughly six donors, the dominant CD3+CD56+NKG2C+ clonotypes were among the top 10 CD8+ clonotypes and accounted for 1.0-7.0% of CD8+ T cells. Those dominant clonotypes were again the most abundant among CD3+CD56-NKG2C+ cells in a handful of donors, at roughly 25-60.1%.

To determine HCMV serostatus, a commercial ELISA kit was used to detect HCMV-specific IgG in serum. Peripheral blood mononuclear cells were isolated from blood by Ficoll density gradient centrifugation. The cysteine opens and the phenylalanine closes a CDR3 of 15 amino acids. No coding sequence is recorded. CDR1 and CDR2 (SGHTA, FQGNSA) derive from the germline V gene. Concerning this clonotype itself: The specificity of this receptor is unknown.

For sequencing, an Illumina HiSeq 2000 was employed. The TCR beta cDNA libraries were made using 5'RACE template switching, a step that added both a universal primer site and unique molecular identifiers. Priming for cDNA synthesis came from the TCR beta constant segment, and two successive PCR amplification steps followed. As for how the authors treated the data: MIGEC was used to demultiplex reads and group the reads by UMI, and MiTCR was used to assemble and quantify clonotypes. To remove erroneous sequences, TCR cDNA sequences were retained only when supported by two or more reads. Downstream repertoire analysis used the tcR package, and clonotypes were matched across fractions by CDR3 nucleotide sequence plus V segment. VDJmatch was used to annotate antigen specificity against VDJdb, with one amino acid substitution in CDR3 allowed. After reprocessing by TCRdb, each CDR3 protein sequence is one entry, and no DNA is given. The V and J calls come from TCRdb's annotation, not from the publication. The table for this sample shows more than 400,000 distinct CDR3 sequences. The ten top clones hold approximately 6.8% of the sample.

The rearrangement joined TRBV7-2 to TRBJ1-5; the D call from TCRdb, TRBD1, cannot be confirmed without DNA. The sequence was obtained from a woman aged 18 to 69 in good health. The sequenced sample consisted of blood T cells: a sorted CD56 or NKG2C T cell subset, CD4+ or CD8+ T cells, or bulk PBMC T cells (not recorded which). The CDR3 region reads CASSPTTGWDQPQHF.